The rows below give T cell receptor beta chains drawn from one sample of a study of STAT5B mutations in CD4+ large granular lymphocyte leukemia. Method: immunoSEQ multiplex PCR; TCRdb's copy keeps in-frame clones and lacks some. Among approximately 30,000 clones listed, roughly three quarters were seen once. The specimen sequenced was CD4+ T cells from blood buffy coats. These receptors all stem from a human donor in good health. Each CDR3 is given with its conserved first and last residue. A D gene is named only where the DNA matches it firmly. The listing skips clone size in some rows; elsewhere it reads once, few, many or a size class.

TRBJ2-1 TRBD2 TRBV5-1 - CASSPSGTSYNEQFF TGCGCCAGCAGCCCTAGCGGGACCTCCTACAATGAGCAGTTCTTC
TRBJ2-2 - TRBV27 - CASSRKTTTGELFF TGTGCCAGCAGTCGGAAGACAACAACCGGGGAGCTGTTTTTT
TRBJ1-6 TRBD1 TRBV2 - CASSPDRDRSPLHF TGTGCCAGCTCCCCCGACAGGGATCGGTCACCCCTCCACTTT
TRBJ2-1 TRBD2 TRBV11-3 - CASSLAGGRALNEQFF TGTGCCAGCAGCTTAGCTGGCGGGAGGGCCCTAAATGAGCAGTTCTTC
TRBJ1-2 TRBD1 TRBV5-4 few CASSMGGQFDYTF TGTGCCAGCAGCATGGGGGGACAGTTTGACTACACCTTC
TRBJ1-4 - TRBV15 - CATSRELGNEKLFF TGTGCCACCAGCAGAGAGTTGGGAAATGAAAAACTGTTTTTT
TRBJ2-7 - TRBV25-1 - CASSMAPLREQYF TGTGCCAGCAGTATGGCTCCCTTGCGGGAGCAGTACTTC
TRBJ1-5 TRBD1 TRBV19 - CASSILDRVDQPQHF TGTGCCAGTAGTATCCTGGACAGGGTAGATCAGCCCCAGCATTTT
TRBJ1-6 - TRBV30 - CATRTGFNSPLHF TGTGCAACCCGAACAGGATTTAATTCACCCCTCCACTTT
TRBJ2-3 - TRBV5-1 - CASSSLDTQYF TGCGCCAGCAGCTCCCTGGATACGCAGTATTTT
TRBJ1-6 - TRBV7-3 - CASSPTASSYNSPLHF TGTGCCAGCAGTCCGACAGCCAGCTCCTATAATTCACCCCTCCACTTT
TRBJ2-5 TRBD1 TRBV14 - CASSPDRVVGQYF TGTGCCAGCAGCCCTGACAGGGTCGTGGGCCAGTACTTC
TRBJ1-2 - TRBV29-1 - CSVGSVTANYGYTF TGCAGCGTTGGTTCGGTGACAGCTAACTATGGCTACACCTTC
TRBJ1-5 - TRBV2 few CASSKGRERQPQHF TGTGCCAGCAGCAAAGGCAGGGAAAGACAGCCCCAGCATTTT
TRBJ2-1 - TRBV30 - CAWSVSRSPPEFF TGTGCCTGGAGTGTAAGTCGGTCCCCCCCTGAGTTCTTC
TRBJ1-4 TRBD1 TRBV5-4 - CASSRTGVSEKLFF TGTGCCAGCAGCCGGACAGGGGTGAGCGAAAAACTGTTTTTT
TRBJ2-3 TRBD2 TRBV6-4 - CASSSGLAGDRNTQYF TGTGCCAGCAGTTCTGGACTAGCGGGAGATAGGAATACGCAGTATTTT
TRBJ2-2 TRBD1 TRBV2 - CASRGGTGVAGELFF TGTGCCAGCAGAGGAGGGACAGGGGTAGCCGGGGAGCTGTTTTTT
TRBJ2-2 - TRBV6-5 - CASRPGLVTGELFF TGTGCCAGCAGACCCGGACTGGTCACCGGGGAGCTGTTTTTT
TRBJ2-7 TRBD1 TRBV28 - CASFDRGYEQYF TGTGCCAGCTTTGACAGGGGTTACGAGCAGTACTTC
TRBJ2-2 TRBD1 TRBV27 - CASRGQGAGGELFF TGTGCCAGCAGAGGACAGGGGGCCGGCGGGGAGCTGTTTTTT
TRBJ2-3 - TRBV6-5 - CASRLGHTQYF TGTGCCAGCAGATTGGGGCATACGCAGTATTTT
TRBJ1-2 - TRBV6-5 - CASSYVGLGANYGYTF TGTGCCAGCAGTTACGTAGGACTAGGAGCTAACTATGGCTACACCTTC
TRBJ2-7 - TRBV27 few CASSLGGAGYEQYF TGTGCCAGCAGTTTAGGGGGCGCTGGTTACGAGCAGTACTTC
TRBJ1-5 - TRBV7-9 - CASSMDSYSSTQHF TGTGCCAGCAGCATGGACAGCTACTCATCGACCCAGCATTTT
TRBJ2-7 TRBD1 TRBV25-1 - CASSERTGGKGEQYF TGTGCCAGCAGTGAAAGGACAGGAGGCAAGGGAGAGCAGTACTTC
TRBJ1-3 - TRBV6-5 - CASSATGSSGNTIYF TGTGCCAGCAGTGCCACAGGATCCTCTGGAAACACCATATATTTT
TRBJ1-4 - TRBV6-1 - CASRSGPTNEKLFF TGTGCCAGCAGATCAGGTCCAACTAATGAAAAACTGTTTTTT
TRBJ2-6 - TRBV10-1 - CASSEKNSGANVLTF TGCGCCAGCAGTGAGAAGAACTCTGGGGCCAACGTCCTGACTTTC
TRBJ2-7 - TRBV18 - CASSQGVGSEQYF TGTGCCAGCTCACAGGGGGTGGGGTCCGAGCAGTACTTC
TRBJ2-3 TRBD2 TRBV5-1 - CASSAGTSVPSTDTQYF TGCGCCAGCAGCGCCGGGACTAGCGTTCCTAGCACAGATACGCAGTATTTT
TRBJ1-2 - TRBV28 - CASSSVVNYGYTF TGTGCCAGCAGTTCGGTAGTTAACTATGGCTACACCTTC
TRBJ2-7 - TRBV27 few CASSLSSGWFGEQYF TGTGCCAGCAGTTTATCGTCAGGGTGGTTTGGCGAGCAGTACTTC
TRBJ1-6 TRBD1 TRBV28 - CASRTSGQGARNSPLHF TGTGCCAGCAGGACCTCGGGACAGGGGGCCCGGAATTCACCCCTCCACTTT
TRBJ2-1 - TRBV5-1 - CASSLVGATYNEQFF TGCGCCAGCAGCTTGGTGGGTGCGACCTACAATGAGCAGTTCTTC
TRBJ2-5 - TRBV14 - CASSQNPGVVRETQYF TGTGCCAGCAGCCAGAACCCAGGGGTTGTACGGGAGACCCAGTACTTC
TRBJ2-7 TRBD1 TRBV28 - CASMDRGWEQYF TGTGCCAGCATGGACAGGGGTTGGGAGCAGTACTTC
TRBJ2-1 TRBD2 TRBV11-1 - CASSLEFRASGRNEQFF TGTGCCAGCAGCTTAGAATTCCGAGCTAGCGGGAGGAATGAGCAGTTCTTC
TRBJ1-2 - TRBV9 once CASSAMDDRYGYTF TGTGCCAGCAGCGCAATGGATGATCGCTATGGCTACACCTTC
TRBJ1-2 - TRBV13 - CASSLVASRDYGYTF TGTGCCAGCAGCTTAGTGGCGTCTCGGGACTATGGCTACACCTTC
TRBJ1-5 TRBD1 TRBV4-1 - CASSQPDRELQPQHF TGCGCCAGCAGCCAACCTGACAGGGAACTTCAGCCCCAGCATTTT
TRBJ2-5 - TRBV28 - CASSLDSFRETQYF TGTGCCAGCAGTTTAGATTCCTTCCGAGAGACCCAGTACTTC
TRBJ2-3 TRBD2 TRBV6-1 once CASTRSGGTDTQYF TGTGCCAGCACCCGGAGCGGGGGAACAGATACGCAGTATTTT
TRBJ1-1 - TRBV25-1 - CASSRGLRDTEAFF TGTGCCAGCAGCCGGGGCTTACGGGACACTGAAGCTTTCTTT
TRBJ2-1 - TRBV2 - CASRSNGAAYNEQFF TGTGCCAGCAGAAGTAATGGCGCAGCCTACAATGAGCAGTTCTTC
TRBJ1-5 TRBD1 TRBV5-1 - CASSLVSRDRGLYQPQHF TGCGCCAGCAGCTTGGTATCCCGGGACAGGGGGTTGTATCAGCCCCAGCATTTT
TRBJ2-5 TRBD1 TRBV30 - CAWTTGWDRGGETQYF TGTGCCTGGACCACCGGCTGGGACAGGGGTGGAGAGACCCAGTACTTC
TRBJ2-7 - TRBV19 few CASRRVTTAYEQYF TGTGCCAGTAGACGGGTGACTACCGCGTACGAGCAGTACTTC
TRBJ2-6 - TRBV27 - CASSFFGSGANVLTF TGTGCCAGCAGTTTCTTCGGGTCTGGGGCCAACGTCCTGACTTTC
TRBJ1-2 TRBD1 TRBV10-2 - CASSREGQRDGYTF TGCGCCAGCAGTAGGGAGGGACAGCGAGATGGCTACACCTTC
TRBJ2-5 - TRBV28 - CASSPPGLKETQYF TGTGCCAGCAGTCCCCCGGGACTGAAAGAGACCCAGTACTTC
TRBJ1-2 - TRBV29-1 - CSVEDGYTF TGCAGCGTTGAAGATGGCTACACCTTC
TRBJ2-2 TRBD2 TRBV5-1 - CASSRGGKDTGELFF TGCGCCAGCAGCCGGGGGGGGAAGGACACCGGGGAGCTGTTTTTT
TRBJ2-7 TRBD1 TRBV28 few CASSFRGTGSYEQYF TGTGCCAGCAGTTTTCGGGGGACAGGGTCCTACGAGCAGTACTTC
TRBJ2-3 - TRBV13 - CASSQRVATDTQYF TGTGCCAGCAGCCAGCGGGTAGCGACAGATACGCAGTATTTT
TRBJ1-5 - TRBV5-1 - CASSLSGDRPQHF TGCGCCAGCAGCTTGTCCGGGGATAGACCCCAGCATTTT
TRBJ1-2 - TRBV5-4 - CASSLGGDNYGYTF TGTGCCAGCAGCTTGGGGGGTGATAACTATGGCTACACCTTC